This T cell receptor (beta chain) was recorded in a study of blood T cell repertoires in COVID-19. Here immunoSEQ multiplex PCR was the method, and the copy in TCRdb shows in-frame clones only, minus some. The sample yields approximately 65,000 clones, roughly 92% seen once. The TCR sequence derives from a man aged 70 or older with active COVID-19. Sequencing was carried out using peripheral blood.

The CDR3, as DNA: TGTGCCAGCAGTCGACAGGGGGCCTATGGCTACACCTTC. It specifies CASSRQGAYGYTF. The chain uses TRBV12-3 or TRBV12-4 and TRBJ1-2; 10 bases align to TRBD1. V trimming: 5 bases; J trimming: 4 bases; junction bases outside the gene matches: 1. The CDR3 consists of 13 residues.